This TCR beta chain was obtained from a study of T cell repertoires in cytomegalovirus infection (dated by TCRdb to the late 2010s). With regard to the full study: Alongside well-studied HLA-B-restricted epitopes, the peptide stimulations were aimed at recently identified HLA-C-restricted CMV epitopes, whose presentation resists viral immunomodulation. The HLA type of each donor mattered for the analysis, because public TCR beta signatures pointed to carriage of CMV infection along with the matching HLA type.

About this clonotype itself: It has no known antigen specificity. Base-call qualities are not available, and no considerably larger clone is one nucleotide away.

V sheds 10 bases and J sheds 0 bases, leaving 20 bases between their ends. Taken from cysteine to phenylalanine, the CDR3 has 16 residues. Just the 48-base CDR3 DNA is kept, in frame starting at base 1. CDR1 and CDR2 (SEHNR, FQNEAQ) derive from the germline V gene (reference sequence). Reading the label with the study, this specimen's treatment or condition is: in vitro stimulation with specific CMV peptide epitopes to enrich CMV-specific T cells. Results the study describes overall, beyond this receptor: The ex vivo response was dominated by HLA-C-restricted CMV-specific TCR beta clonotypes, which also provided the single most frequent clonotype in two of eight donors. In both this cohort and an independent cohort of some 370 donors, the cumulative frequency of public TCR beta family members distinguished carriers of CMV infection plus the relevant HLA type.

TCRdb names Illumina HiSeq 1500 as the instrument used. The public reads were quality trimmed at Q25 with fastp and then assembled into clones with MiXCR by TCRdb, keeping productive beta chains. Rows matching on CDR3 protein sequence are summarized as one entry with the most common DNA and genes. The sample table lists 700,000 to 950,000 distinct CDR3 sequences, about 30% of them with a count of one. Around 12% of the sample belongs to the ten largest clones. The source was cultured CD8+ T cells from PBMCs, collected from culture after CMV antigen stimulation. The chain uses TRBV7-9 and TRBJ2-3, with a tentative D gene TRBD2 over 6 matching bases. The sequence was collected from a human donor in good health (CMV status not recorded). Some clones in this sample may be carry-over from other donors' samples. The CDR3 reads CAIEGGPGISTDTQYF. The bases are TGTGCCATTGAAGGAGGGCCGGGGATTAGCACAGATACGCAGTATTTT.